This T cell receptor (beta chain) appears in the sequencing data of a study of blood T cell repertoires in COVID-19. Authors' analysis steps: From reference gene primer amplification, estimates of nucleated cell counts were derived. Profiling relied on immunoSEQ multiplex PCR, and the TCRdb table lists in-frame clones only, not all of them. The DNA was the basis for D and trimming; V, J and clone size are from that table. This table has about 78,000 clones, around 86% appearing once. This CDR3 comprises 15 residues. CDR1 is MNHEY, CDR2 SVGAGI, per germline. The V gene end was trimmed by 6 bases and the J gene end by 5 bases; junction bases not matched to a gene: 7.

The genes are TRBV6-5 and TRBJ2-1; 10 bases line up with TRBD2. The sequence derives from a man aged 45-65 years with active or convalescent COVID-19. Specimen: peripheral blood. This chain's CDR3 is CASSNLAGVHNEQFF. In DNA form, the CDR3 reads TGTGCCAGCAGCAACCTAGCGGGGGTTCACAATGAGCAGTTCTTC.